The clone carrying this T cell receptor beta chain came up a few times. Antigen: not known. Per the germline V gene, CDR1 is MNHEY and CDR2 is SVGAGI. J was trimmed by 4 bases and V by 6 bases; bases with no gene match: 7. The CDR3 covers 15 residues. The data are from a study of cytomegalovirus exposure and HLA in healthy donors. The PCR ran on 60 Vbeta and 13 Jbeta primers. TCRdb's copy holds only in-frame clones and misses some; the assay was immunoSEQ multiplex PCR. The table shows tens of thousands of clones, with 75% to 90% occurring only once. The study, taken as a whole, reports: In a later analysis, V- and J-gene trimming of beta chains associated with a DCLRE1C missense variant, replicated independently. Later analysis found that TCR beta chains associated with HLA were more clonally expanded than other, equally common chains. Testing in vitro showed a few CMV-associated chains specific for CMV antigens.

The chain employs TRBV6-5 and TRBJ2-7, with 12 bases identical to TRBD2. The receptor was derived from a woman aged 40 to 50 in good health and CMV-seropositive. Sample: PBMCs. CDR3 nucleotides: TGTGCCAGCAGGACTAGCGGGAGTATAGGGTACGAGCAGTACTTC. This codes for CASRTSGSIGYEQYF.